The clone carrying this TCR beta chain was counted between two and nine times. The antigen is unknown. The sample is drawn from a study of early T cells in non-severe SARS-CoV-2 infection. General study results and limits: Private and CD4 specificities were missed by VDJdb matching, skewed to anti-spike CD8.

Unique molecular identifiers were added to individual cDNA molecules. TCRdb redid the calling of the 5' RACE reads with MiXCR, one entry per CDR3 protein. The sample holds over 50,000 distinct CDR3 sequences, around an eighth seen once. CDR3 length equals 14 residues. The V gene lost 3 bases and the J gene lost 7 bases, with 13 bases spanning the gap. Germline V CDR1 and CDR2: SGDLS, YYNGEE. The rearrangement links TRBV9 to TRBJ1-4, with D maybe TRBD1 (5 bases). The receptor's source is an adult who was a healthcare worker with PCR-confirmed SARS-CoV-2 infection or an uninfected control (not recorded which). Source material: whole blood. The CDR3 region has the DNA TGTGCCAGCAGCGAGAAGGGGCGTGCTGAAAAACTGTTTTTT. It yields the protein CASSEKGRAEKLFF.